This T cell receptor (beta chain) comes out of a study of blood T cells in healthy people across ages (dated by TCRdb to about 2015). General notes on the study: In model experiments, template switching captured roughly one uniquely barcoded TCR beta cDNA molecule for every two T cells. The study measured age-related changes in TCR beta repertoire diversity using deep sequencing normalized with unique cDNA molecular identifiers. The donors were split into four age groups: young (average about 16 years), middle-aged (roughly 42), aged (approximately 60) and long-lived (over 75). Donors of different ages were randomly distributed across sequencing lanes to avoid experimental bias. For two donors (one aged 18 to 30 and one aged 80 or older), the study analyzed two additional independent replicas of 1 million unique cDNA reads from the same blood draw.

Receptor libraries were prepared by 5' RACE. The sequencing machine was an Illumina HiSeq 2500. The second PCR ran for roughly 7 to 11 cycles and used a J-beta primer mix along with a sample-barcoded 5' primer. Each TCR beta cDNA molecule received a unique molecular identifier from a template-switch 5' adaptor carrying 12 random nucleotides. Each sample yielded at least 2.5 million CDR3-containing paired-end reads. First-strand cDNA was synthesized from all RNA with the Mint cDNA synthesis kit, primed by a TRBC-specific oligonucleotide. After uracil-DNA glycosylase treatment, a first 18-cycle PCR used universal primers M1SS and BC2_uni_R on all cDNA. As for the original processing: Each sample was normalized by randomly selecting 1 million high-quality reads, each carrying a distinct molecular identifier. Instead of being binned into consensus sequences, reads that shared molecular identifiers were thrown out. MiTCR, with a Q25 quality threshold and the strictest error-elimination algorithm, was used for CDR3 identification, clonotype clustering and error correction. Lower-bound total TCR beta diversity was estimated with a nonparametric unseen species model using Euler transformation. In-frame beta chains were kept once TCRdb had trimmed the public reads at Q25 with fastp and called clones with MiXCR. Rows merge per CDR3 protein into single entries with the most common DNA and genes. Clone size and V and J calls follow TCRdb, not the original study. The sample data list about a million distinct CDR3 sequences, and 45% to 60% of these were observed just once. About a fifth of the sample belongs to the ten largest clones.

The CDR3 has 18 amino acids, counting the end cysteine and phenylalanine. Left in the record is the CDR3 DNA by itself, 54 bases read in frame from the first base. Per the germline V gene, KGHSH is the CDR1 and LQKENI is the CDR2. Relative to germline, V is missing 2 bases and J is missing 2 bases, with 7 bases of the junction outside any gene match. Regarding this clonotype: There is no known antigen for this receptor. Base qualities were left out, and no much larger clone turns up one base away.

The study at large found these results: Observed TCR beta diversity per million T cells fell roughly linearly with age, and a significant reduction was already apparent by age roughly 40. Because donor CMV infection status was unknown, age-related changes in expanded clonotypes were potentially confounded. Compared with the aged group, the long-lived group had more naive CD4+ T cells, fewer expanded clones and increased TCR diversity, a pattern suggesting age selection. Total diversity estimates from one million sequenced T cells were considered lower bounds and underestimates. There was a strong correlation between observed TCR beta diversity and the percentage of naive T cells measured by flow cytometry. Because profiling used bulk unsorted PBMCs, naive and antigen-experienced compartments could not be compared conclusively.

Donors were 35 to 40 systemically healthy Caucasian individuals from Russia aged roughly 6 to 100 years. Ten milliliters of peripheral blood were drawn from each donor into EDTA-treated Vacutainer tubes. Ficoll-Paque density-gradient centrifugation was used to isolate PBMCs, with at least 7 million obtained per sample. Trizol reagent was used to extract total RNA from PBMCs, with at least 5 micrograms per sample. Naive CD45RAhigh/CD27high T cell percentages were measured by flow cytometry on a PBMC aliquot from every donor. In this chain, TRBV18 is recombined with TRBJ2-3; 13 bases in the junction line up with TRBD2. The receptor's source is a woman in her sixties in good health. Input material: blood. The DNA reads TGTGCCAGCTCACCAGGGGGACTAGCGGGATTTCTCACAGATACGCAGTATTTT. This is translated as CASSPGGLAGFLTDTQYF.